Below, 13 T cell receptor beta chains from the same sample are listed, as sequenced in a study of hypomethylating agent response in myelodysplastic syndrome. The repertoire was sequenced with immunoSEQ multiplex PCR; TCRdb's copy has only in-frame clones and lacks some. The repertoire holds about 5,700 clones, with approximately 87% as singletons. The sequencing here drew on bone marrow, taken before or after starting hypomethylating agent treatment for myelodysplastic syndrome (not recorded which). The receptors here all came from a human donor with myelodysplastic syndrome.

J is TRBJ2-1 and V is TRBV2, with D perhaps matching TRBD1 (5 bases). Germline-derived CDR1 and CDR2 are SNHLY and FYNNEI. The CDR3 is 11 residues long. V was cut by 5 bases and J by 9 bases, with 8 bases left in between. This chain's CDR3 is CASSRQGEQFF. The CDR3 DNA is TGTGCCAGCAGTCGGCAGGGTGAGCAGTTCTTC.

The V gene is TRBV27, the J gene TRBJ1-6; 7 nucleotides match TRBD1. Germline lookup yields CDR1 MNHEY and CDR2 SMNVEV (reference sequence). Trimming at V came to 4 bases and at J to 9 bases, leaving 15 bases not matched to a gene. This CDR3 is 17 amino acids long. The CDR3 sequence is CASSSLGTTGFSSPLHF. DNA of the CDR3: TGTGCCAGCAGTTCTTTAGGGACGACAGGGTTTTCTTCACCCCTCCACTTT.

The gene calls are TRBV27 and TRBJ1-5, with D unresolved. CDR3 length: 14 residues. Deletions cut 2 bases from V and 0 bases from J, with 5 bases between. Germline CDR1 is MNHEY and CDR2 is SMNVEV (reference sequence). The CDR3 nucleotides are TGTGCCAGCAGTTTAGGGTATAGCAATCAGCCCCAGCATTTT. Protein: CASSLGYSNQPQHF.

This rearrangement joins TRBV6-6 to TRBJ2-3; possibly TRBD2 for D (7 bases). Trimming shortened V by 2 bases and J by 2 bases, and 14 bases separated the two germline ends. The germline gives CDR1 MNHNY, CDR2 SVGAGI (reference sequence). The CDR3 contains 16 residues. CDR3 in amino acids: CASSYGRGGITDTQYF. CDR3 nucleotides: TGTGCCAGCAGTTACGGGAGGGGGGGCATCACAGATACGCAGTATTTT.

The chain is built from TRBV7-9 and TRBJ1-1, with D unresolved. CDR1 and CDR2 (germline): SEHNR, FQNEAQ (reference sequence). The CDR3 has 16 residues. V gave up 5 bases and J gave up 5 bases, with 21 bases separating them. The CDR3 loop reads CASSGGSDSPGTEAFF. The CDR3 coding sequence is TGTGCCAGCAGCGGAGGTTCGGACTCCCCAGGTACTGAAGCTTTCTTT.

V gene TRBV7-2 combines with J gene TRBJ2-6, with D possibly being TRBD1 (5 bases). The germline V and J ends were trimmed by 7 bases and 2 bases, with 12 bases remaining between them. The germline gives CDR1 SGHTA, CDR2 FQGNSA. There are 15 residues in the CDR3. The CDR3 nucleotides are TGTGCCAGCACCCTCGGACAACCTGGGGCCAACGTCCTGACTTTC. It specifies CASTLGQPGANVLTF.

The genes are TRBV19 and TRBJ2-7; D ambiguous. This CDR3 region has 13 residues. Germline-derived CDR1 and CDR2 are LNHDA and SQIVND (reference sequence). V lost 1 base to trimming and J lost 4 bases, with 8 bases between them. This CDR3 is CASSIGPRYEQYF. For the CDR3, the DNA is TGTGCCAGTAGTATAGGACCACGTTACGAGCAGTACTTC.

This clone is a singleton in its sample. The chain combines TRBV29-1 with TRBJ2-1, with D uncertain. Per germline, CDR1 SQVTM and CDR2 ANQGSEA. The length of the CDR3 is 12 residues. V lost 5 bases, J lost 4 bases, and 9 bases lay in between. DNA of the CDR3: TGCAGCGTTACAGAAGGTTACAATGAGCAGTTCTTC. Protein: CSVTEGYNEQFF.

J is TRBJ1-2 and V is TRBV7-2; D unresolved. V lost 4 bases and J 6 bases, leaving 9 bases between the germline ends. Looked up from germline, CDR1 is SGHTA and CDR2 is FQGNSA. The CDR3 loop spans 12 amino acids. CDR3 coding DNA: TGTGCCAGCAGCTGGACCCGGGATGGCTACACCTTC. Translated: CASSWTRDGYTF.

The chain uses TRBV7-9 and TRBJ2-3; possible D gene TRBD1, 6 bases. The CDR3 has 16 amino acids. V dropped 2 bases and J dropped 0 bases, with 12 bases sitting between them. The V gene's germline CDR1 is SEHNR and CDR2 FQNEAQ (reference sequence). CDR3 region: CASSLRRQVSTDTQYF. The DNA of the CDR3 is TGTGCCAGCAGCTTACGCCGACAGGTAAGCACAGATACGCAGTATTTT.

V is TRBV7-2 and J is TRBJ2-1; D possibly uses TRBD1 or TRBD2 (5 bases each). CDR3 length: 15 residues. CDR1 and CDR2 (germline): SGHTA, FQGNSA. The V end lost 6 bases, the J end lost 2 bases, and 14 bases lay between the germline ends. The CDR3 here is CASSQGPRPYNEQFF. The CDR3 bases are TGTGCCAGCAGTCAGGGACCCCGGCCCTACAATGAGCAGTTCTTC.

This chain uses TRBV19 with TRBJ1-4; no definite D call. Looked up from germline, CDR1 is LNHDA and CDR2 is SQIVND (reference sequence). The ends were cut back, 6 bases at V and 1 base at J, with 12 bases in the middle. The CDR3 extends over 15 amino acids. In nucleotides, the CDR3 is TGTGCCAGTAGCACCGTCGGGGAAACTAATGAAAAACTGTTTTTT. Its protein product is CASSTVGETNEKLFF.

This chain uses TRBV2 with TRBJ1-2, with a weak D call TRBD1 (5 bases). Looked up from germline, CDR1 is SNHLY and CDR2 is FYNNEI. The ends were cut back, 3 bases at V and 2 bases at J, with 7 bases in the middle. The CDR3 length is 13 residues. In DNA form, the CDR3 reads TGTGCCAGCAGTGATCAGGGAAACTATGGCTACACCTTC. It yields the protein CASSDQGNYGYTF.